One and the same sample provided the 24 T cell receptor beta chains below, sequenced in a study of cytomegalovirus exposure and HLA in healthy donors. Libraries were prepared by immunoSEQ multiplex PCR; TCRdb keeps only in-frame clonotypes and omits some of them. The data hold about 120,000 clones, with over 75% observed a single time. The sample comprised PBMCs. The receptor source for this set is a woman in her 30s in good health and CMV-seronegative.

The chain joins TRBV4-1 to TRBJ1-3, with 8 bases that match TRBD1. The CDR3 extends over 19 amino acids. J lost 1 base, V lost 0 bases, and 11 bases had no gene match. Germline loops: CDR1 MGHRA, CDR2 YSYEKL. CDR3 region: CASSQDLGGQGGSGNTIYF. For the CDR3, the DNA is TGCGCCAGCAGCCAAGATTTGGGCGGACAGGGAGGATCTGGAAACACCATATATTTT.

The chain uses TRBV11-2 and TRBJ2-3, with a tentative D call TRBD2 (6 bases). The CDR3 sequence is 11 residues long. The V gene lost 5 bases and the J gene lost 8 bases, with 8 bases spanning the gap. Germline values: CDR1 SGHAT, CDR2 FQNNGV. CDR3 DNA: TGTGCCAGCAGCACCGGGAGTACGCAGTATTTT. The encoded protein is CASSTGSTQYF.

This clone was counted only a few times. The V and J genes are TRBV30 and TRBJ1-1; a weak D match, TRBD1 (6 bases). Between the trimmed V and J ends, which lost 0 bases and 4 bases, there was a span of 12 bases. The germline V gene encodes CDR1 GTSNPN and CDR2 SVGIG (reference sequence). CDR3 size: 14 residues. CDR3 nucleotide sequence: TGTGCCTGGAGTGTACAAGGGACACTCACTGAAGCTTTCTTT. The encoded protein is CAWSVQGTLTEAFF.

V is TRBV5-4 and J is TRBJ1-1, with no clear D. Trimming removed 4 bases from V and 1 base from J, with 8 bases in between. Per germline, CDR1 SGHNT and CDR2 YYREEE (reference sequence). The CDR3 is made up of 13 amino acids. The CDR3 DNA is TGTGCCAGCAGCGGCGGGAAGAACACTGAAGCTTTCTTT. Protein product: CASSGGKNTEAFF.

This chain links TRBV6-6 with TRBJ1-5, with no clear D. Germline V gene data show CDR1 as MNHNY and CDR2 as SVGAGI (reference sequence). V dropped 8 bases and J dropped 4 bases, with 15 bases sitting between them. There are 14 residues in the CDR3. CDR3 sequence: CASLNHGGNQPQHF. The CDR3 DNA is TGTGCCAGCCTAAATCATGGAGGGAATCAGCCCCAGCATTTT.

DNA of the CDR3: TGCGCCAGCAGCTCAACTACAGGTGACACTGAAGCTTTCTTT. Amino acids: CASSSTTGDTEAFF. V is TRBV5-1 and J is TRBJ1-1; a possible D gene is TRBD1 (5 bases). CDR3 length: 14 amino acids. Trimming stripped 3 bases from V and 3 bases from J, with 12 bases between. Germline-derived CDR1 and CDR2 are SGHRS and YFSETQ.

V gene TRBV5-8 combines with J gene TRBJ2-7; 7 positions agree with TRBD1. Germline lookup yields CDR1 SGHTS and CDR2 YDEGEE. With 5 bases clipped from V and 1 base from J, the junction kept 12 bases outside the gene matches. This CDR3 spans 16 amino acids. CDR3 protein: CASSMRGGPRSYEQYF. The CDR3 region has the DNA TGTGCCAGCAGTATGAGAGGGGGCCCCCGGTCCTACGAGCAGTACTTC.

The chain combines TRBV7-8 with TRBJ1-2, with D maybe TRBD1 (5 bases). The germline V and J ends were trimmed by 4 bases and 0 bases, with 12 bases remaining between them. Germline V gene lookup returns CDR1 SGHVS and CDR2 FQNEAQ. The CDR3 spans 15 residues. CDR3 loop: CASSSNARANYGYTF. CDR3 bases: TGTGCCAGCAGCTCCAACGCCAGGGCTAACTATGGCTACACCTTC.

The V and J genes are TRBV30 and TRBJ1-1, with TRBD1 matching 7 bases. Germline V gene data show CDR1 as GTSNPN and CDR2 as SVGIG (reference sequence). CDR3 length: 13 amino acids. V was clipped by 1 base and J by 11 bases; unmatched bases: 10. CDR3 in amino acids: CAWSALTGMDAFF. CDR3 in DNA: TGTGCCTGGAGTGCCCTGACAGGGATGGACGCTTTCTTT.

The gene calls are TRBV7-6 and TRBJ2-7, with D perhaps TRBD1 (6 bases). Looked up from germline, CDR1 is SGHVS and CDR2 is FNYEAQ. Trimming shortened V by 7 bases and J by 2 bases, and 21 bases separated the two germline ends. The CDR3 spans 16 residues. The CDR3 region has the DNA TGTGCCAGCACCGAAGGAGGCCAGGGGATACCCTACGAGCAGTACTTC. Its translation is CASTEGGQGIPYEQYF.

This chain uses TRBV6-5 with TRBJ2-1; TRBD1 aligns across 8 bases. CDR1 and CDR2 (germline): MNHEY, SVGAGI. The V gene end was trimmed by 5 bases and the J gene end by 6 bases; junction bases not matched to a gene: 3. This CDR3 spans 13 amino acids. The CDR3 reads CASSAGTGNEQFF. In DNA form, the CDR3 reads TGTGCCAGCAGTGCCGGGACAGGCAATGAGCAGTTCTTC.

This chain uses TRBV30 with TRBJ2-5; 11 nucleotides match TRBD2. The CDR3 consists of 17 residues. Germline trimming cut 1 base from V and 2 bases from J; bases unmatched to any gene: 9. CDR1 and CDR2 from the germline V gene are GTSNPN and SVGIG (reference sequence). The CDR3 DNA sequence: TGTGCCTGGAGTGCGCCTAGCGGGGGGAGGGGGCAAGAGACCCAGTACTTC. Protein sequence: CAWSAPSGGRGQETQYF.

This chain links TRBV14 with TRBJ1-1; D unclear. CDR3 length: 16 amino acids. V was pared by 4 bases and J by 9 bases, with 24 bases between. Germline CDR1 SGHDN, CDR2 FVKESK. The CDR3 here is CASSPRTRAMMWKAFF. CDR3 sequence (DNA): TGTGCCAGCAGCCCGCGGACTAGGGCCATGATGTGGAAAGCTTTCTTT.

V and J are TRBV4-1 and TRBJ2-3; 10 bases map to TRBD2. Trimming took 3 bases from V and 0 from J; bases not matched to a gene: 6. The germline V gene has CDR1 MGHRA and CDR2 YSYEKL. The CDR3 spans 17 residues. CDR3 residues: CASSHGLADPSTDTQYF. The CDR3 nucleotides read TGCGCCAGCAGCCATGGACTAGCGGACCCTAGCACAGATACGCAGTATTTT.

The sample holds one count of this clone. The chain recombines TRBV7-2 with TRBJ1-3, with a possible D match to TRBD1 (5 bases). The CDR3 has 19 amino acids. CDR1 and CDR2 from the germline V gene are SGHTA and FQGNSA. V shed 2 bases and J shed 0 bases, with 20 bases lying between them. The CDR3 protein is CASSLRARGGNPSGNTIYF. DNA of the CDR3: TGTGCCAGCAGCTTAAGGGCCCGTGGGGGGAACCCCTCTGGAAACACCATATATTTT.

This chain links TRBV6-5 with TRBJ1-4; perhaps TRBD1 as D (6 bases). Germline V lookup: CDR1 MNHEY, CDR2 SVGAGI. There are 14 residues in the CDR3. Trimming left V 5 bases short and J 5 bases short, with 12 bases between. CDR3 sequence reads: CASSPRQENEKLFF. The CDR3 DNA reads as TGTGCCAGCAGTCCTCGACAGGAGAATGAAAAACTGTTTTTT.

The chain has TRBV4-1 and TRBJ2-5, with a weak D call TRBD2 (6 bases). The CDR3 spans 13 residues. CDR1 is MGHRA, CDR2 YSYEKL, per germline. Deletions cut 4 bases from V and 5 bases from J, with 11 bases between. The CDR3 DNA sequence: TGCGCCAGCAGCCGTGGAGGGGTCGAGACCCAGTACTTC. It specifies CASSRGGVETQYF.

The chain is built from TRBV6-1 and TRBJ2-1, with D possibly matching TRBD1 (5 bases). Germline loops: CDR1 MNHNS, CDR2 SASEGT. The CDR3 runs 14 residues. Trimming removed 7 bases from V and 4 bases from J, with 14 bases in between. The CDR3 spells CASIMTDSYNEQFF. The CDR3 DNA reads as TGTGCCAGCATCATGACAGATTCTTACAATGAGCAGTTCTTC.

The chain has TRBV6-5 and TRBJ1-3; 7 bases map to TRBD1. The CDR3 is 15 residues long. The V gene's germline CDR1 is MNHEY and CDR2 SVGAGI. J was trimmed by 0 bases and V by 6 bases; bases with no gene match: 5. The CDR3 bases are TGTGCCAGCAGAAGGGACAGTAGCTCTGGAAACACCATATATTTT. Translating gives CASRRDSSSGNTIYF.

The V call is TRBV9, the J call TRBJ2-3; D gene unclear. V was pared by 0 bases and J by 2 bases, with 4 bases between. Germline CDR1 and CDR2: SGDLS and YYNGEE. CDR3 length equals 13 residues. CDR3 residues: CASSVVATDTQYF. The DNA of the CDR3 is TGTGCCAGCAGCGTAGTGGCCACAGATACGCAGTATTTT.

This clone has a single count. The gene calls are TRBV14 and TRBJ1-1; D unclear. In germline, CDR1 is SGHDN, CDR2 FVKESK. CDR3 size: 12 residues. Trimming took off 2 bases at V and 7 bases at J, with 8 bases between the two ends. Written as DNA, the CDR3 is TGTGCCAGCAGCCAACTCGCCGGTGAAGCTTTCTTT. This codes for CASSQLAGEAFF.

The V and J genes are TRBV29-1 and TRBJ2-7, with 8 nucleotides matching TRBD1. The ends lost 4 bases at V and 3 bases at J; junction bases unmatched: 2. CDR3 length equals 12 residues. Germline values: CDR1 SQVTM, CDR2 ANQGSEA. CDR3 residues: CSVGTGIYEQYF. The CDR3 DNA sequence: TGCAGCGTTGGGACAGGGATCTACGAGCAGTACTTC.

The chain links TRBV5-6 to TRBJ2-7, with TRBD1 matching over 7 bases. The V and J ends lost 2 bases and 7 bases, in that order; junction bases with no gene match: 6. The CDR3 covers 13 residues. The germline V gene has CDR1 SGHDT and CDR2 YYEEEE. The chain's CDR3 is CASSFEGAREQYF. CDR3 nucleotides: TGTGCCAGCAGCTTTGAGGGGGCAAGGGAGCAGTACTTC.

This clone occurred once. This chain connects TRBV13 to TRBJ2-2; D may be TRBD1 (5 bases). The ends were cut back, 5 bases at V and 6 bases at J, with 10 bases in the middle. The germline V gene encodes CDR1 PRHDT and CDR2 FYEKMQ (reference sequence). This CDR3 region has 13 residues. CDR3 nucleotides: TGTGCCAGCAGCCCAGGGCCTGCCGGGGAGCTGTTTTTT. Translated: CASSPGPAGELFF.